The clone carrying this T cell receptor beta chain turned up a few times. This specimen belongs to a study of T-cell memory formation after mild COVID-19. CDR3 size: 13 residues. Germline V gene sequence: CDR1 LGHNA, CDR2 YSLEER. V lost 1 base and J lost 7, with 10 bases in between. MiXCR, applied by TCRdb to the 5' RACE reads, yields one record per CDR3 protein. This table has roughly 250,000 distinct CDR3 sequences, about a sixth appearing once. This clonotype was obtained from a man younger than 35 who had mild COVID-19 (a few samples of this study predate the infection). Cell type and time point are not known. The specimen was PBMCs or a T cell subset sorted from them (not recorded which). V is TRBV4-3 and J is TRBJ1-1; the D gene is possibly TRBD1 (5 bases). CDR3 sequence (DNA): TGCGCCAGCAGCCAAGTCCGGGACGTTGAAGCTTTCTTT. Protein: CASSQVRDVEAFF.